The 17 T cell receptor beta chains below all came from one sample that was sequenced in a study of T cell responses to AZD1222 COVID-19 vaccine. Clones were read by immunoSEQ multiplex PCR, and TCRdb kept only the in-frame ones, dropping some. The sample comprises about 140,000 clones, less than 95% of which are singletons, and roughly 6% rests with the top ten. Sequenced here: peripheral blood, sampled 28 days after the second AZD1222 dose. The receptors originated from an adult who received the AZD1222 COVID-19 vaccine.

This chain joins TRBV19 and TRBJ1-3, with TRBD1 matching 8 bases. The CDR3 contains 15 residues. The J segment lost 0 bases and the V segment lost 8 bases, leaving 6 bases of the junction unmatched. Germline-derived CDR1 and CDR2 are LNHDA and SQIVND (reference sequence). The CDR3: CASEDRANSGNTIYF. The CDR3 coding sequence is TGTGCCAGTGAGGACAGGGCAAACTCTGGAAACACCATATATTTT.

The chain recombines TRBV9 with TRBJ2-2, with TRBD2 as a possible D gene (6 bases). V lost 0 bases and J 5 bases, leaving 11 bases between the germline ends. The CDR3 spans 15 residues. CDR1 and CDR2 (germline): SGDLS, YYNGEE. The CDR3 DNA reads TGTGCCAGCAGCGTAGCCGGGAGCGGTACCGGGGAGCTGTTTTTT. It yields the protein CASSVAGSGTGELFF.

The gene calls are TRBV7-2 and TRBJ2-1; D possibly uses TRBD1 or TRBD2 (5 bases each). The V end was cut by 1 base, the J end by 2 bases, with 15 bases between. The CDR3 contains 17 residues. The germline V gene has CDR1 SGHTA and CDR2 FQGNSA. This CDR3 reads CASSLGVLRGTYNEQFF. CDR3 in DNA: TGTGCCAGCAGCTTAGGGGTATTGAGGGGCACCTACAATGAGCAGTTCTTC.

This chain connects TRBV3-1 (or the pseudogene TRBV3-2) to TRBJ2-7; a weak D match, TRBD2 (7 bases). The CDR3 covers 14 residues. Germline CDR1 and CDR2: LGHDT and YNNKEL (reference sequence). V shed 1 base and J shed 5 bases, with 12 bases lying between them. The CDR3 protein is CASSQAGGYHEQYF. The CDR3 region has the DNA TGTGCCAGCAGCCAAGCGGGGGGCTATCACGAGCAGTACTTC.

The chain couples TRBV3-1 (or the pseudogene TRBV3-2) to TRBJ1-5; D ambiguous. The CDR3 is 13 residues long. Per the germline V gene, CDR1 is LGHDT and CDR2 is YNNKEL (reference sequence). Trimming removed 1 base at V and 9 bases at J, with 10 bases between. DNA for the CDR3: TGTGCCAGCAGCCAAGGCCTGGATGGGCCCCAGCATTTT. This encodes CASSQGLDGPQHF.

This clone was detected a few times. V is TRBV5-4 and J is TRBJ1-4; 8 bases agree with TRBD1. J gave up 8 bases and V 1 base, and 4 bases lay outside the gene matches. The CDR3 length is 14 residues. Germline-derived CDR1 and CDR2 are SGHNT and YYREEE (reference sequence). As DNA, the CDR3 is TGTGCCAGCAGCTTGCAGGGGGCGGAGGAAAAACTGTTTTTT. Translating gives CASSLQGAEEKLFF.

The chain couples TRBV5-1 to TRBJ1-2; unclear D gene. The germline gives CDR1 SGHRS, CDR2 YFSETQ. The CDR3 has 14 residues. V dropped 0 bases and J dropped 4 bases, with 10 bases sitting between them. CDR3 sequence (DNA): TGCGCCAGCAGCTTGGGGGCTAACCGCTATGGCTACACCTTC. Protein sequence: CASSLGANRYGYTF.

The V and J genes are TRBV28 and TRBJ1-3, with 7 bases identical to TRBD1. The V gene's germline CDR1 is MDHEN and CDR2 SYDVKM. V dropped 2 bases and J dropped 0; count of bases not matched to a gene: 1. This CDR3 is built from 15 residues. CDR3 nucleotide sequence: TGTGCCAGCAGTTTAGGGACAGCCTCTGGAAACACCATATATTTT. The encoded protein is CASSLGTASGNTIYF. The whole variable domain, remainder taken from reference TRBV28 and TRBJ1-3, is DVKVTQSSRYLVKRTGEKVFLECVQDMDHENMFWYRQDPGLGLRLIYFSYDVKMKEKGDIPEGYSVSREKKERFSLILESASTNQTSMYLCASSLGTASGNTIYFGEGSWLTVV.

The sample holds a few counts of this clone. This rearrangement joins TRBV19 to TRBJ2-7, with 9 positions matching TRBD1. V lost 3 bases, J lost 5 bases, and 5 bases stayed unmatched. Germline V gene sequence: CDR1 LNHDA, CDR2 SQIVND (reference sequence). The CDR3 covers 14 residues. CDR3 amino acids: CASSIATGGNEQYF. The DNA for the CDR3 is TGTGCCAGTAGTATTGCGACAGGGGGTAACGAGCAGTACTTC.

The genes are TRBV6-5 and TRBJ2-4; D uncertain. The CDR3 spans 12 residues. CDR1 is MNHEY and CDR2 is SVGAGI in the germline V gene. Trimming shortened V by 6 bases and J by 8 bases, and 11 bases separated the two germline ends. The CDR3, as DNA: TGTGCCAGCAGCCCCAGTAAGGACATTCAGTACTTC. Its translation is CASSPSKDIQYF.

V is TRBV7-9 and J is TRBJ1-4, with TRBD1 as a possible D gene (5 bases). Trimming cost V 5 bases and J 4 bases, with 14 bases left between them. The CDR3 has 15 residues. Germline lookup yields CDR1 SEHNR and CDR2 FQNEAQ (reference sequence). DNA for the CDR3: TGTGCCAGCAGCACAGACCGGGACTTTAATGAAAAACTGTTTTTT. Its protein product is CASSTDRDFNEKLFF.

The rearrangement joins TRBV28 to TRBJ1-2, with D perhaps TRBD1 (5 bases). V lost 2 bases, J lost 8 bases, and 9 bases lay in between. This CDR3 is 12 amino acids long. Germline V gene lookup returns CDR1 MDHEN and CDR2 SYDVKM. The CDR3 region has the DNA TGTGCCAGCAGTTTAGCAGGGAACGGCTACACCTTC. This gives the protein CASSLAGNGYTF.

This clone was observed a few times. The chain couples TRBV27 to TRBJ1-5, with 9 nucleotides matching TRBD1. The V segment lost 6 bases and the J segment 1 base; nucleotides outside the gene matches: 4. In germline, CDR1 is MNHEY, CDR2 SMNVEV (reference sequence). This CDR3 spans 15 amino acids. CDR3 DNA: TGTGCCAGCAGGGGACAGGGACAAAGCAATCAGCCCCAGCATTTT. Translation gives CASRGQGQSNQPQHF.

This sequence joins TRBV3-1 (or the pseudogene TRBV3-2) and TRBJ2-1; 13 bases map to TRBD2. CDR1 LGHDT and CDR2 YNNKEL come from the germline V gene (reference sequence). The junction had 8 bases not matched to a gene; V was cut back by 6 bases and J by 6 bases. This CDR3 region has 16 residues. CDR3: CASRHTSGGALNEQFF. The CDR3, as DNA: TGTGCCAGCAGGCATACTAGCGGGGGGGCGCTCAATGAGCAGTTCTTC.

V gene TRBV11-3 combines with J gene TRBJ1-6; D is unresolved. The V and J ends lost 1 base and 9 bases respectively, with 7 bases between them. The CDR3 runs to 13 residues. Germline loops: CDR1 SGHNT, CDR2 YENEEA. DNA of the CDR3: TGTGCCAGCAGCTTAGTACCCGGTTCACCCCTCCACTTT. Translated, it gives CASSLVPGSPLHF.

The V and J genes are TRBV6-1 and TRBJ2-1; 12 nucleotides align to TRBD2. The CDR3 has 15 residues. Germline CDR1 MNHNS, CDR2 SASEGT. The V segment lost 2 bases and the J segment 8 bases; nucleotides outside the gene matches: 4. CDR3 coding DNA: TGTGCCAGCAGTGAAACGCTAGCGGGGGGGGATGAGCAGTTCTTC. It is translated as CASSETLAGGDEQFF.

A note on this clone: Mismatch with germline at one junction end may stem from a read error. Other DNA sequences in this sample translate to the same CDR3. DNA for the CDR3: TGCGCCAGCAGTGAGACAGGGGGCGCGACCGGGGAGCTGTTTTTT. Protein product: CASSETGGATGELFF. The chain combines TRBV2 with TRBJ2-2, with 10 bases aligning to TRBD1. The CDR3 covers 15 residues. Germline values: CDR1 SNHLY, CDR2 FYNNEI.